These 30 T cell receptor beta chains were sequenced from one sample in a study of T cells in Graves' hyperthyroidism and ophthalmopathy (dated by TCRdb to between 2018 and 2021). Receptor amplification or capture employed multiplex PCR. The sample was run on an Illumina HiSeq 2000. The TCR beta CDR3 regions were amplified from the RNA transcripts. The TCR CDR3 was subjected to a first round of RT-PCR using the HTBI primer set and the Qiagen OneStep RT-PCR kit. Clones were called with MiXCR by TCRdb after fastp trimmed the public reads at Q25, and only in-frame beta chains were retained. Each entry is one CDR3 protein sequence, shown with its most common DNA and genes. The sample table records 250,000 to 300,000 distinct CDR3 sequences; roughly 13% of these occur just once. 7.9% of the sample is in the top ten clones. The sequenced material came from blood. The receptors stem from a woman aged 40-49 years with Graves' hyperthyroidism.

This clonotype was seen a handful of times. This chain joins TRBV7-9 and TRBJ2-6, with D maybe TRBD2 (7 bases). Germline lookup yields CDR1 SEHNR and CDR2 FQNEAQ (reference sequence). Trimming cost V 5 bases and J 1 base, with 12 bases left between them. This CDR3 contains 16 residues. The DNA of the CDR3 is TGTGCCAGCAGCCAAAGGGGGGGATCTGGGGCCAACGTCCTGACTTTC. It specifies CASSQRGGSGANVLTF.

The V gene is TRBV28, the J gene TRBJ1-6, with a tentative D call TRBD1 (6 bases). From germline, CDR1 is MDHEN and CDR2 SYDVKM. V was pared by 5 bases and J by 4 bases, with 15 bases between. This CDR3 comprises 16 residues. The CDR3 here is CASSEGGALYNSPLHF. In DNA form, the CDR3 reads TGTGCCAGCAGTGAAGGGGGGGCGTTGTATAATTCACCCCTCCACTTT.

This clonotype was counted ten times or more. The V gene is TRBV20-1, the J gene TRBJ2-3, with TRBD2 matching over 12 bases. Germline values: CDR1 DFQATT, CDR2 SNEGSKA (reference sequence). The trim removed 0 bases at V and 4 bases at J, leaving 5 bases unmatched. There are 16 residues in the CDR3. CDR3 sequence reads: CSARDMTSGRPDTQYF. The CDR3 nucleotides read TGCAGTGCTAGAGATATGACTAGCGGGAGACCAGATACGCAGTATTTT.

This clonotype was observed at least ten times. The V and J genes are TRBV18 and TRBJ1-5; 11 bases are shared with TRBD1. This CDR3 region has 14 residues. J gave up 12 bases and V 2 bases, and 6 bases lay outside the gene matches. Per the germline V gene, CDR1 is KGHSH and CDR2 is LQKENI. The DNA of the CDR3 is TGTGCCAGCTCACCAGGGACAGGGGGTGCCCTCCAGCATTTT. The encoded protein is CASSPGTGGALQHF.

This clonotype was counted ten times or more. This CDR3 reads CSAPPPGAGNEKLFF. Here the CDR3 DNA reads TGCAGTGCTCCTCCCCCCGGGGCCGGCAATGAAAAACTGTTTTTT. This rearrangement joins TRBV20-1 to TRBJ1-4; D perhaps matches TRBD1 (5 bases). Between the trimmed V and J ends, which lost 5 bases and 5 bases, there was a span of 18 bases. Germline V gene lookup returns CDR1 DFQATT and CDR2 SNEGSKA (reference sequence). The length of the CDR3 is 15 residues.

The CDR3: CASRQAGLGKNIQYF. The DNA of the CDR3 is TGTGCCAGCAGGCAAGCGGGATTGGGCAAAAACATTCAGTACTTC. The V gene is TRBV6-5, the J gene TRBJ2-4; 7 bases are shared with TRBD2. Trimming took 6 bases from V and 3 from J; bases not matched to a gene: 8. From germline, CDR1 is MNHEY and CDR2 SVGAGI. This CDR3 is 15 amino acids long.

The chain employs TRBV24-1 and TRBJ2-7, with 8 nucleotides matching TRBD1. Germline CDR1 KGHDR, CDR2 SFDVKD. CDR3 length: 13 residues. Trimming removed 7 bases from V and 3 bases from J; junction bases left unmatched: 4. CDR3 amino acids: CATSLGQGYEQYF. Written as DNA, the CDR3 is TGTGCCACCAGCTTAGGACAGGGCTACGAGCAGTACTTC.

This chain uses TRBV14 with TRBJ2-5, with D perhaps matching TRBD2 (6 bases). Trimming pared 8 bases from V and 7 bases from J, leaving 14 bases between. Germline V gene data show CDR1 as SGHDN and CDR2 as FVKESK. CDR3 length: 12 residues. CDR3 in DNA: TGTGCCAGCGGAGGGACCTTGGGGACCCAGTACTTC. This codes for CASGGTLGTQYF.

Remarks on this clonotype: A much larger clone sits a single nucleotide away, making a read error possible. The CDR3: CASSRTAPEAFF. As DNA, the CDR3 is TGTGCCAGCAGCCGGACAGCCCCTGAAGCTTTCTTT. The chain recombines TRBV7-2 with TRBJ1-1; possible D gene TRBD1, 6 bases. Germline assignment: CDR1 SGHTA and CDR2 FQGNSA. The CDR3 contains 12 residues. With 5 bases removed from V and 6 bases from J, the gap between germline ends came to 10 bases.

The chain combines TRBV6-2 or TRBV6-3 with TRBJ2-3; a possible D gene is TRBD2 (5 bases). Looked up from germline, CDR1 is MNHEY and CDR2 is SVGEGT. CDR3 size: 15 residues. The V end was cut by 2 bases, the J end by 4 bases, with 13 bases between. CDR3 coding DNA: TGTGCCAGCAGTTACGACTACCGAGTTGCAGATACGCAGTATTTT. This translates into CASSYDYRVADTQYF.

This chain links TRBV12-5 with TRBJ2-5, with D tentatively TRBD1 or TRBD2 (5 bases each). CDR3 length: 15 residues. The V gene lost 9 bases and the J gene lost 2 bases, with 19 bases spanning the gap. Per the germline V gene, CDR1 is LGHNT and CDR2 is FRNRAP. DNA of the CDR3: TGTGCTAGCAGTGTGGGGCTAGCTGCACAAGAGACCCAGTACTTC. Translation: CASSVGLAAQETQYF.

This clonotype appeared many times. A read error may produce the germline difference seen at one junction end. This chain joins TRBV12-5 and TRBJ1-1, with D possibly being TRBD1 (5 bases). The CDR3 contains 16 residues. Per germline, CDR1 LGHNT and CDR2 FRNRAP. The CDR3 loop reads CANGPWGRGTRTEAFF. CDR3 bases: TGTGCTAATGGTCCATGGGGCAGAGGGACGAGGACTGAAGCTTTCTTT.

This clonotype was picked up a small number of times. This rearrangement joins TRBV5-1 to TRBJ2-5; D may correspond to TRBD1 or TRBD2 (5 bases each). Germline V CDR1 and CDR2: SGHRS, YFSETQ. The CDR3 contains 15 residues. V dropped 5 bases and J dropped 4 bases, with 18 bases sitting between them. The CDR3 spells CASRHGTAAGETQYF. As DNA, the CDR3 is TGCGCCAGCAGGCATGGGACGGCCGCGGGAGAGACCCAGTACTTC.

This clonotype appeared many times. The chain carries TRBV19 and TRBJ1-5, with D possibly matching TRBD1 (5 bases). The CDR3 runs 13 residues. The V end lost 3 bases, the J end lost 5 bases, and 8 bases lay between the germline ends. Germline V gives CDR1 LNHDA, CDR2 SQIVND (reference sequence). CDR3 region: CASSIRGDQPQHF. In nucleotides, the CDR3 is TGTGCCAGTAGTATTCGGGGGGATCAGCCCCAGCATTTT.

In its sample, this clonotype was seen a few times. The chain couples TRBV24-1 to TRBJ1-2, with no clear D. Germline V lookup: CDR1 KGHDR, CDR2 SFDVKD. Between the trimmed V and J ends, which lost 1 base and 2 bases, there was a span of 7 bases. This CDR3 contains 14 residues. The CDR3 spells CATSDLSENYGYTF. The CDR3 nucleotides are TGTGCCACCAGTGATTTATCTGAGAACTATGGCTACACCTTC.

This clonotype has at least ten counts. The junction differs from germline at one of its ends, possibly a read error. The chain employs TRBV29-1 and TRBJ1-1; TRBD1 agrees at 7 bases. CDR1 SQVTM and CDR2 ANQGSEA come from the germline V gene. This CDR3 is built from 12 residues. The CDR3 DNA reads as TGCAGTACAGGGGACACGAACACTGGAGCTTTCTTT. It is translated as CSTGDTNTGAFF.

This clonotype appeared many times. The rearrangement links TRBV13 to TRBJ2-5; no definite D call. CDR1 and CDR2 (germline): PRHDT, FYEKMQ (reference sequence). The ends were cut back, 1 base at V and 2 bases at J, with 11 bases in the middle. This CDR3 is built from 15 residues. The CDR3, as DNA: TGTGCCAGCAGCTTAGTTGGAACAGAACAAGAGACCCAGTACTTC. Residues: CASSLVGTEQETQYF.

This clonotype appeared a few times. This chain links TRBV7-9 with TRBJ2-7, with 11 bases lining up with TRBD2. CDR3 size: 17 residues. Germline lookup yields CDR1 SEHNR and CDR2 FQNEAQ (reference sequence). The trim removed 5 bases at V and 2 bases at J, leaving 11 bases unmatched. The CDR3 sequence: CASSPTLAGGITYEQYF. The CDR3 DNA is TGTGCCAGCAGCCCGACCCTAGCGGGAGGCATCACCTACGAGCAGTACTTC.

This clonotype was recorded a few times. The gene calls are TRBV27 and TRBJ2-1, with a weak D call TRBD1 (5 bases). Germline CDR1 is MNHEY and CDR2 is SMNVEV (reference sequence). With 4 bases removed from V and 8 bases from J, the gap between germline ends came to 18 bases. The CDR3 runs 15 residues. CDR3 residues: CASSYQGPYLDEQFF. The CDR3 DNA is TGTGCCAGCAGTTACCAGGGTCCTTATCTTGATGAGCAGTTCTTC.

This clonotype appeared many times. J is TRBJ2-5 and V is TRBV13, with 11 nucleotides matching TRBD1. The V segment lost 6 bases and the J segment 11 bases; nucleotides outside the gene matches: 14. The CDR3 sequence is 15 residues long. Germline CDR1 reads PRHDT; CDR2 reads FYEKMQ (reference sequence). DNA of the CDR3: TGTGCCAGCAGTTATGGGCGGGACAGGGGGGTAAGACAGTACTTC. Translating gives CASSYGRDRGVRQYF.

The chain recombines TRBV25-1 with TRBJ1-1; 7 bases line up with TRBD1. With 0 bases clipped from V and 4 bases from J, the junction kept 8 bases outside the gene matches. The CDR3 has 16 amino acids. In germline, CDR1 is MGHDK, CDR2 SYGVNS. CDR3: CASSEYQRGLITEAFF. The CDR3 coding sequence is TGTGCCAGCAGTGAATATCAGAGGGGGCTCATCACTGAAGCTTTCTTT.

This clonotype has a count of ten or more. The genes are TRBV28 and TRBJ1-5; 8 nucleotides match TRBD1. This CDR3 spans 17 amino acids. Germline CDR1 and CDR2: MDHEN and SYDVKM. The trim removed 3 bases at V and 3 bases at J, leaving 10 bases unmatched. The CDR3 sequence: CASSFQGAALNNQPQHF. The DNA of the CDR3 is TGTGCCAGCAGTTTCCAGGGGGCTGCACTAAACAATCAGCCCCAGCATTTT.

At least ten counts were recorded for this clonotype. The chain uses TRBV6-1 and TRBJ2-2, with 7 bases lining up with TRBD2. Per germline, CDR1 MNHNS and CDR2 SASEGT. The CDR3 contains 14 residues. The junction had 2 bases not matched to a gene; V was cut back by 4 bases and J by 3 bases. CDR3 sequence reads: CASSVGGDTGELFF. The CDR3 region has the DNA TGTGCCAGCAGTGTGGGGGGGGACACCGGGGAGCTGTTTTTT.

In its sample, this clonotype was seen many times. This CDR3 is CASRLGMNTEAFF. CDR3 in DNA: TGTGCCAGCCGCCTAGGCATGAACACTGAAGCTTTCTTT. The rearrangement joins TRBV2 to TRBJ1-1; D is uncertain. CDR1 is SNHLY and CDR2 is FYNNEI in the germline V gene. Trimming took off 8 bases at V and 0 bases at J, with 10 bases between the two ends. CDR3 length equals 13 residues.

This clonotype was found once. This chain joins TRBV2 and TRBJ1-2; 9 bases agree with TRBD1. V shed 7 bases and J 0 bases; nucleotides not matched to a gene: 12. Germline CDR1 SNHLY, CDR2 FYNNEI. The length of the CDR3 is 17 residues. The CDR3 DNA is TGTGCCAGCACCGGGACAGGGTTCATTTTTTCTAACTATGGCTACACCTTC. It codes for CASTGTGFIFSNYGYTF.

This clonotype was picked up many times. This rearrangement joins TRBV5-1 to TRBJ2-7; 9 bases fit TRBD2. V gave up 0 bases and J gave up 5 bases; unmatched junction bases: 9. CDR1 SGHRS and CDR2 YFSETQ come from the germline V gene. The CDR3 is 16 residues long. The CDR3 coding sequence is TGCGCCAGCAGCTTGGCGGCTAGCGGGACCCTAGACGAGCAGTACTTC. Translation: CASSLAASGTLDEQYF.

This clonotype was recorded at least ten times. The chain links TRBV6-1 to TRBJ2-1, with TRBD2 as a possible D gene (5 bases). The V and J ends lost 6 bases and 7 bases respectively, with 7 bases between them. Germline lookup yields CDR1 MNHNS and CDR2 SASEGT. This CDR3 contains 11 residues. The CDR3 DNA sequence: TGTGCCAGCAGGACTATGAATGAGCAGTTCTTC. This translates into CASRTMNEQFF.

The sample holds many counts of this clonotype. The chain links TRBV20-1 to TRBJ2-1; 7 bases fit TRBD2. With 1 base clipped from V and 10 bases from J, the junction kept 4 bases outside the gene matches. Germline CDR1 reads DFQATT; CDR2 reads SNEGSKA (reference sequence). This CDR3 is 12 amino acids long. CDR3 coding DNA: TGCAGTGCTAGAGGACTAGCAAGAGAGCAGTTCTTC. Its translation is CSARGLAREQFF.

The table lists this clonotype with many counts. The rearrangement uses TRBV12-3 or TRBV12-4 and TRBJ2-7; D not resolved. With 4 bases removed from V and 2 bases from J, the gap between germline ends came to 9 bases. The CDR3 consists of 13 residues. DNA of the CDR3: TGTGCCAGCAGTTCCTCGGCTGCCTACGAGCAGTACTTC. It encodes CASSSSAAYEQYF.

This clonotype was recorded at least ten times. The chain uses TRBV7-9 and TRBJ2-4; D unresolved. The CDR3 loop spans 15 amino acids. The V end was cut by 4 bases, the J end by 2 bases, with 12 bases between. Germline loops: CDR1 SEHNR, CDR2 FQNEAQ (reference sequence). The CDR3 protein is CASSSPTITKNIQYF. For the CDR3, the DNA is TGTGCCAGCAGCTCCCCCACGATAACCAAAAACATTCAGTACTTC.